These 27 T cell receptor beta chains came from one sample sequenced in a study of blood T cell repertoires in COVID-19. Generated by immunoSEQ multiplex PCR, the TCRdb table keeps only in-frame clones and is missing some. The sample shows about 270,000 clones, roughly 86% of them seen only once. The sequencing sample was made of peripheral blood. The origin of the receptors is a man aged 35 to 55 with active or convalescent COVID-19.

In DNA, the CDR3 is TGTGCCATCGACGGCGGGAGTAGTACAGATACGCAGTATTTT. Protein: CAIDGGSSTDTQYF. This chain connects TRBV10-3 to TRBJ2-3, with 7 bases identical to TRBD2. The CDR3 covers 14 residues. V lost 8 bases and J lost 3; bases outside the gene matches: 8. Germline CDR1 is ENHRY and CDR2 is SYGVKD.

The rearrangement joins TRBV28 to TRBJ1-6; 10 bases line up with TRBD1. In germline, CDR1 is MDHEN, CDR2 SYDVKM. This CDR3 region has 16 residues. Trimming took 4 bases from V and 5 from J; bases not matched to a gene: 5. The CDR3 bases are TGTGCCAGCAGTTCCCGACAGGGGGCTAATAATTCACCCCTCCACTTT. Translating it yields CASSSRQGANNSPLHF.

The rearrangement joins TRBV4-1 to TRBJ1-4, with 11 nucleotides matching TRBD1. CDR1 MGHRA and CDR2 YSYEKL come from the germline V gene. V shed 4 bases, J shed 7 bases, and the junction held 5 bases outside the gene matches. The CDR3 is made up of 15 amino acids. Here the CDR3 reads CASSPGTGGGEKLFF. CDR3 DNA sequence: TGCGCCAGCAGCCCTGGGACAGGGGGAGGTGAAAAACTGTTTTTT.

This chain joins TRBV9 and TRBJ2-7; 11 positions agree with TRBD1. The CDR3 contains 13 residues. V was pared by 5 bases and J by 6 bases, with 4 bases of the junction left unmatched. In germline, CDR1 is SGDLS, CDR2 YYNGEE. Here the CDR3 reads CASSGGTGGEQYF. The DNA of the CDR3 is TGTGCCAGCAGTGGGGGGACAGGGGGCGAGCAGTACTTC.

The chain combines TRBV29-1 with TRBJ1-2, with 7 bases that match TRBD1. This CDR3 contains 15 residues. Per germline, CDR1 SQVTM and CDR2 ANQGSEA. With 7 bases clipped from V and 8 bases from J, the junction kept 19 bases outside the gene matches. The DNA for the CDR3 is TGCAGCGGGGCGAACCCGAGGACAGGTCTCGGGGGCTACACCTTC. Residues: CSGANPRTGLGGYTF.

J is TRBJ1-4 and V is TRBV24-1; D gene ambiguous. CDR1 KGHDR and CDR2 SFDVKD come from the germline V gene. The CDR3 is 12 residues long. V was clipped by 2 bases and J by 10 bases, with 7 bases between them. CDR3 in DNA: TGTGCCACCAGTGATTACTCTGGAAAACTGTTTTTT. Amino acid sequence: CATSDYSGKLFF.

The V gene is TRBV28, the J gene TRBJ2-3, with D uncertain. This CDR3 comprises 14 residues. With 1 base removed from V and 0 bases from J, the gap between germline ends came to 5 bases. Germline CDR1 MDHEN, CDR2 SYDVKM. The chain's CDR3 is CASSLSLSTDTQYF. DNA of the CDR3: TGTGCCAGCAGTTTATCACTGAGCACAGATACGCAGTATTTT.

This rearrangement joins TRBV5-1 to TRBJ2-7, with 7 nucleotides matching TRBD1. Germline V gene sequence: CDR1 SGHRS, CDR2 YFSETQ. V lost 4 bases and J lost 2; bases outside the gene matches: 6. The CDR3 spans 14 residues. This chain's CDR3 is CASSGTDYTYEQYF. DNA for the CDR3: TGCGCCAGCAGCGGGACAGATTATACCTACGAGCAGTACTTC.

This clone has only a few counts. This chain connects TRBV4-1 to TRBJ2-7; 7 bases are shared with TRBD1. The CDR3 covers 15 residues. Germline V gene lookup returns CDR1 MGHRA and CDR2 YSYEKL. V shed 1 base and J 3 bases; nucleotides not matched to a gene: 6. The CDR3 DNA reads TGCGCCAGCAGCCAAGCTACAGGGGTCGGCTACGAGCAGTACTTC. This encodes CASSQATGVGYEQYF.

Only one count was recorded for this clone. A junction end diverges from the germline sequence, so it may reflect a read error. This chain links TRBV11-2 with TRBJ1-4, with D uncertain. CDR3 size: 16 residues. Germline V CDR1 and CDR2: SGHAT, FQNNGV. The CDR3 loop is CASSLDLGPTSEKLFF. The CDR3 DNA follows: TGTGCCAGCAGCTTAGATCTTGGACCGACTAGTGAAAAACTGTTTTTT.

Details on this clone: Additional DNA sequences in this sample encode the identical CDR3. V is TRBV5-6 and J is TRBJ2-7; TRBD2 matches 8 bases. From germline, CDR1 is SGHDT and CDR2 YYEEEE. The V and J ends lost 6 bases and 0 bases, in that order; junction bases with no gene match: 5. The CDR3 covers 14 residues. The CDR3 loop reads CASTRAGDSYEQYF. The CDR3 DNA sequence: TGTGCCAGCACCCGAGCGGGAGACTCCTACGAGCAGTACTTC.

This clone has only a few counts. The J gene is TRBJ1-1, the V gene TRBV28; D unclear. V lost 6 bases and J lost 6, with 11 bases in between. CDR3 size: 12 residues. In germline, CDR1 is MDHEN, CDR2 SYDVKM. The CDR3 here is CASRPSPAEAFF. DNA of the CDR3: TGTGCCAGCAGACCCTCACCAGCTGAAGCTTTCTTT.

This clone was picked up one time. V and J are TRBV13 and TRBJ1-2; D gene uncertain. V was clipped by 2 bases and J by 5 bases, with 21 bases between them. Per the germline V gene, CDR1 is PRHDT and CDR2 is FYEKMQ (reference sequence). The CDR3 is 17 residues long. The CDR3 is CASSLKLASGFKYGYTF. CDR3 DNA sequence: TGTGCCAGCAGCTTAAAGTTGGCGTCGGGGTTTAAGTATGGCTACACCTTC.

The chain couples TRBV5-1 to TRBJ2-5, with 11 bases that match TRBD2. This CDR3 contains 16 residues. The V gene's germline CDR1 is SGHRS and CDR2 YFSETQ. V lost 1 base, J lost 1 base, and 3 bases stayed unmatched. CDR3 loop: CASSLTSGGSQETQYF. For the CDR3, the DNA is TGCGCCAGCAGCTTGACTAGCGGGGGATCCCAAGAGACCCAGTACTTC.

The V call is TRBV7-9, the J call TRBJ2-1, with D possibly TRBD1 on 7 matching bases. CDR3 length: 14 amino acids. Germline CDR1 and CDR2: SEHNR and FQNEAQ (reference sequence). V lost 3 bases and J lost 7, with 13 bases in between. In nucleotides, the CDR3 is TGTGCCAGCAGCTTGCTCAGGGGGGAGAATGAGCAGTTCTTC. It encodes CASSLLRGENEQFF.

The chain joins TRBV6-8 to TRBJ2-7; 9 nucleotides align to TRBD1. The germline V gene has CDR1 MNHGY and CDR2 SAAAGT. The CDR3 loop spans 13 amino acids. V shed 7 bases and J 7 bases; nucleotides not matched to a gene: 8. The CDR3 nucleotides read TGTGCCAGCACGGGACAGGGAGGAGTAGAGCAGTACTTC. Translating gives CASTGQGGVEQYF.

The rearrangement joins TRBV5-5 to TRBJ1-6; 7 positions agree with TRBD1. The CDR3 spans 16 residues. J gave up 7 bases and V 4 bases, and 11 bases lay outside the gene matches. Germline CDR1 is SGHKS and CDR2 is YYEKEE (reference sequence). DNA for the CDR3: TGTGCCAGCAGCCGAGGGACCGGGACAGAGAATTCACCCCTCCACTTT. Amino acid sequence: CASSRGTGTENSPLHF.

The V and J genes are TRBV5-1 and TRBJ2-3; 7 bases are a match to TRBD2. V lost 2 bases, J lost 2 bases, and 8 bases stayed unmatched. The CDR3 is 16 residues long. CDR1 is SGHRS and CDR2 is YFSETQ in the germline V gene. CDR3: CASSLGLEGTTDTQYF. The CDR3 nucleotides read TGCGCCAGCAGCTTAGGACTAGAAGGGACCACAGATACGCAGTATTTT.

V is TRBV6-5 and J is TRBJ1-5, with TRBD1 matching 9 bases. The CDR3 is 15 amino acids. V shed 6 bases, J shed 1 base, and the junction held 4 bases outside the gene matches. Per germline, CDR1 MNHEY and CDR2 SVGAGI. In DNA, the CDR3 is TGTGCCAGCAGGACAGACAGGGGGAGCAATCAGCCCCAGCATTTT. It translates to CASRTDRGSNQPQHF.

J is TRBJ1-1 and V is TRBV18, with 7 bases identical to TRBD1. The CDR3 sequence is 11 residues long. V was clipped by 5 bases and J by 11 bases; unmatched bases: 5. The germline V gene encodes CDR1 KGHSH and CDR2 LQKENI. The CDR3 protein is CASSSDREAFF. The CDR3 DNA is TGTGCCAGCTCATCCGACAGGGAGGCTTTCTTT.

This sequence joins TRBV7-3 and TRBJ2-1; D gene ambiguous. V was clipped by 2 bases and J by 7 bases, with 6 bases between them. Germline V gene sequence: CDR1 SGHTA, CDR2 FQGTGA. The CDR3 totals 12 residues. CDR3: CASSLSVNEQFF. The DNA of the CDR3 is TGTGCCAGCAGCTTATCCGTGAATGAGCAGTTCTTC.

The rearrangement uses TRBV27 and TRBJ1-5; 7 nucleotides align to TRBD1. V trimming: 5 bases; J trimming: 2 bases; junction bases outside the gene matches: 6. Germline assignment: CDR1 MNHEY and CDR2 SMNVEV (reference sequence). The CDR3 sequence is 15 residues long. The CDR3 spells CASSLQTGGNQPQHF. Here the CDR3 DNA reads TGTGCCAGCAGTCTACAAACAGGGGGCAATCAGCCCCAGCATTTT.

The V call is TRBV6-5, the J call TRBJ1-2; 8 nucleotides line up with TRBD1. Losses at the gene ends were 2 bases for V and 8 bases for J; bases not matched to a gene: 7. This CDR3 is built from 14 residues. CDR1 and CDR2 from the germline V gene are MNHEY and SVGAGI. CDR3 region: CASSYGQGGGGYTF. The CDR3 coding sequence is TGTGCCAGCAGTTACGGACAGGGTGGAGGAGGCTACACCTTC.

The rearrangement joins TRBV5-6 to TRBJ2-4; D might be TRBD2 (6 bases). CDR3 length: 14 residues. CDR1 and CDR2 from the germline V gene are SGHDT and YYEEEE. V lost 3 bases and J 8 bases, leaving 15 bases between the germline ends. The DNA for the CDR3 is TGTGCCAGCAGCTCGGGAGCAGTAACGGACATTCAGTACTTC. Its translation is CASSSGAVTDIQYF.

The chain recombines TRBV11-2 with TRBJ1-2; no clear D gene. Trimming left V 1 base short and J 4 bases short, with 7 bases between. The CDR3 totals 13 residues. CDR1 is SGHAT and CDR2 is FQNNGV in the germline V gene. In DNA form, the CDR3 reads TGTGCCAGCAGCTTAGGAGGCTCCTATGGCTACACCTTC. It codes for CASSLGGSYGYTF.

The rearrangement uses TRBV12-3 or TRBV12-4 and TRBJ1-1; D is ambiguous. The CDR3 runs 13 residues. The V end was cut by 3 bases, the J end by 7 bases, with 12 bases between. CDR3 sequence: CASSLSRTHEAFF. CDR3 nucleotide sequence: TGTGCCAGCAGTTTGAGTCGTACCCATGAAGCTTTCTTT.

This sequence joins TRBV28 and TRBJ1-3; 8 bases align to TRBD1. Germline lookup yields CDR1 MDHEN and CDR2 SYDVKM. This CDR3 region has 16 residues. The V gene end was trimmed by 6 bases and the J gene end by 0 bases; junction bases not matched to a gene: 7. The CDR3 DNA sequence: TGTGCCAGCAGGCGGACAGGGAGGGCCTCTGGAAACACCATATATTTT. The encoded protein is CASRRTGRASGNTIYF. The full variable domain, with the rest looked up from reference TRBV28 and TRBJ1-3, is DVKVTQSSRYLVKRTGEKVFLECVQDMDHENMFWYRQDPGLGLRLIYFSYDVKMKEKGDIPEGYSVSREKKERFSLILESASTNQTSMYLCASRRTGRASGNTIYFGEGSWLTVV.